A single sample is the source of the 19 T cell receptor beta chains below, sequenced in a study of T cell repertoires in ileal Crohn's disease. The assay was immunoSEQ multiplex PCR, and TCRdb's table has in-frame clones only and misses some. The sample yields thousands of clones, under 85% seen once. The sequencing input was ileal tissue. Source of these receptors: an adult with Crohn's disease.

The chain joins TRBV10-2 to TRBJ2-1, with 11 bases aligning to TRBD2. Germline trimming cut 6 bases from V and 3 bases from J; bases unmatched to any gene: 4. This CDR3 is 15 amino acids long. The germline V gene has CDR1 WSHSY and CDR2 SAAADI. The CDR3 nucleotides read TGCGCCAGCAGATCCGGGACTAGCGGCTACAATGAGCAGTTCTTC. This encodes CASRSGTSGYNEQFF.

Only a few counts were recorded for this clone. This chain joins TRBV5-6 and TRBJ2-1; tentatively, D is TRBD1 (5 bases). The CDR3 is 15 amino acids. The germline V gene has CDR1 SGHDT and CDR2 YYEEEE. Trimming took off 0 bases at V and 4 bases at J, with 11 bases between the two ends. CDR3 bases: TGTGCCAGCAGCTTGGGAGACAGCGCTTACAATGAGCAGTTCTTC. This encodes CASSLGDSAYNEQFF.

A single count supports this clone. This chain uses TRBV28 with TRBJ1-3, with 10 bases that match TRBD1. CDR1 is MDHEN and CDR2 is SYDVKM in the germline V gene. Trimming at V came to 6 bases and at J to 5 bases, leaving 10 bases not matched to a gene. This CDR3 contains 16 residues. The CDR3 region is CASRSTGTGVRNTIYF. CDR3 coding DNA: TGTGCCAGCAGATCCACCGGGACAGGGGTTCGAAACACCATATATTTT.

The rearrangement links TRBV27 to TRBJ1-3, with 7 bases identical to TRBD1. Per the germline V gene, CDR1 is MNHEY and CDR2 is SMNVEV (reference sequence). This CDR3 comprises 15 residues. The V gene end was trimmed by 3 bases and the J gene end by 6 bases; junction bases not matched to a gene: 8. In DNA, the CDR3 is TGTGCCAGCAGTTTGAAGGGCAGGGGGGAAAACACCATATATTTT. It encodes CASSLKGRGENTIYF.

For the CDR3, the DNA is TGTGCCAGCAGTTACTCGGACGGCTCTAATGAAAAACTGTTTTTT. Encoded protein: CASSYSDGSNEKLFF. The chain recombines TRBV6-5 with TRBJ1-4, with D unclear. Looked up from germline, CDR1 is MNHEY and CDR2 is SVGAGI. Trimming removed 0 bases from V and 3 bases from J, with 8 bases in between. This CDR3 contains 15 residues.

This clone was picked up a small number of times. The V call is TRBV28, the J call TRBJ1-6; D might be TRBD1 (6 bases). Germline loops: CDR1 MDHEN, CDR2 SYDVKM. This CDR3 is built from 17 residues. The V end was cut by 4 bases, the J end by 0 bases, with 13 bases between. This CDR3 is CASSSVDRSSYNSPLHF. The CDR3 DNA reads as TGTGCCAGCAGTTCCGTTGACAGGAGCTCCTATAATTCACCCCTCCACTTT.

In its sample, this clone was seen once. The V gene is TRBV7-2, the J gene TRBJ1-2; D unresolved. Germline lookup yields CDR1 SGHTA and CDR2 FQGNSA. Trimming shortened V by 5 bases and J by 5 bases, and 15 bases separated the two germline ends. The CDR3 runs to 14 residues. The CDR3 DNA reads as TGTGCCAGCAGCACGGGCCTCCAAGGGTATGGCTACACCTTC. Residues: CASSTGLQGYGYTF.

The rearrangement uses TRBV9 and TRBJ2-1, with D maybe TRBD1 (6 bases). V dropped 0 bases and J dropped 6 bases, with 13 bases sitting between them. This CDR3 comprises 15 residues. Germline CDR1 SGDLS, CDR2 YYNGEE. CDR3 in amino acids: CASSVGDRGINEQFF. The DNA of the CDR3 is TGTGCCAGCAGCGTAGGGGATAGGGGGATCAATGAGCAGTTCTTC.

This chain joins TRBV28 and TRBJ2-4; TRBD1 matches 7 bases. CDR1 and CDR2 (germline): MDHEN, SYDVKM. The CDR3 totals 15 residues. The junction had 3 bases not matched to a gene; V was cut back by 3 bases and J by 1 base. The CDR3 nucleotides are TGTGCCAGCAGTTTCCCGGGACAGGCCAAAAACATTCAGTACTTC. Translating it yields CASSFPGQAKNIQYF.

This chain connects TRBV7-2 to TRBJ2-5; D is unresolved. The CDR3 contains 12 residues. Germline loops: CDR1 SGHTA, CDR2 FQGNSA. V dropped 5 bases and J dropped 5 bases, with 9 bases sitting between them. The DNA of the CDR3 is TGTGCCAGCAGCCACCCTCCGGAGACCCAGTACTTC. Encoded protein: CASSHPPETQYF.

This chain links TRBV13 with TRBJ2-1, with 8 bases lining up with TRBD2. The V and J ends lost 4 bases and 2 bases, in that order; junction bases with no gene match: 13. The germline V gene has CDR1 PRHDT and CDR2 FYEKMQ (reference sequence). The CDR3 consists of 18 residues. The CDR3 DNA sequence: TGTGCCAGCAGCTCGCCTAACGCCCCGGGACTAGCCTACAATGAGCAGTTCTTC. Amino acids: CASSSPNAPGLAYNEQFF.

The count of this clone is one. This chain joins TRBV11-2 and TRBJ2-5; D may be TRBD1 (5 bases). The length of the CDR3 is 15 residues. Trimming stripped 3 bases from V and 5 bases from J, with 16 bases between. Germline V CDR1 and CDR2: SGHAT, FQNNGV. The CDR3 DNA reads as TGTGCCAGCAGCTTCACCCCAGGGTTAGTGGAGACCCAGTACTTC. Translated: CASSFTPGLVETQYF.

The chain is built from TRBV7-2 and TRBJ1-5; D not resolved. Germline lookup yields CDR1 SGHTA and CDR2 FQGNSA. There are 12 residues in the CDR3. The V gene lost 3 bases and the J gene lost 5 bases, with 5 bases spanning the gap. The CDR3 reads CASSLPDQPQHF. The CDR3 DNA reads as TGTGCCAGCAGCTTGCCTGATCAGCCCCAGCATTTT.

Written as DNA, the CDR3 is TGTGCCAGCAGCTATCTAGGAGGGGCACAGGCTACGCAGTATTTT. This codes for CASSYLGGAQATQYF. V gene TRBV13 combines with J gene TRBJ2-3, with D tentatively TRBD2 (6 bases). The CDR3 sequence is 15 residues long. CDR1 and CDR2 from the germline V gene are PRHDT and FYEKMQ (reference sequence). Trimming took off 4 bases at V and 8 bases at J, with 19 bases between the two ends.

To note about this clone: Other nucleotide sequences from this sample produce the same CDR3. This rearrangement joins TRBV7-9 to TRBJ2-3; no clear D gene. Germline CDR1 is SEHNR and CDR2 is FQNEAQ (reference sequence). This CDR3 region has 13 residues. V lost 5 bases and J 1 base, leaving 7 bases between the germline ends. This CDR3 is CASSPTGTDTQYF. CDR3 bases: TGTGCCAGCAGCCCCACAGGCACAGATACGCAGTATTTT.

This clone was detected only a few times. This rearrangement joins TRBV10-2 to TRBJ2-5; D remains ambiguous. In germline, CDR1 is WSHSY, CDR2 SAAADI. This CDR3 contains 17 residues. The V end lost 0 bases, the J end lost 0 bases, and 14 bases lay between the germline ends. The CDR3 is CASSESRWVRHQETQYF. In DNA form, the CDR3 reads TGCGCCAGCAGTGAGTCGAGGTGGGTCAGACACCAAGAGACCCAGTACTTC.

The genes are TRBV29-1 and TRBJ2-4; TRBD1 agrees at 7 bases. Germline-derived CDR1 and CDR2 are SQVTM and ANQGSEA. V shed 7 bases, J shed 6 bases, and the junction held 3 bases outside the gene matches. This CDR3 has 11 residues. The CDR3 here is CSATGLNIQYF. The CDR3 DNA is TGCAGCGCGACAGGGTTAAACATTCAGTACTTC.

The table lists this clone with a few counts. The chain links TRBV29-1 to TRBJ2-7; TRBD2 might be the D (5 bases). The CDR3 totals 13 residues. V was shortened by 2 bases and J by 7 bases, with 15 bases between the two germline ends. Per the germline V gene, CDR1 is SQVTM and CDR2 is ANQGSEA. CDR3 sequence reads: CSVEKQFRGEQYF. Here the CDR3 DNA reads TGCAGCGTTGAAAAGCAATTCCGGGGAGAGCAGTACTTC.

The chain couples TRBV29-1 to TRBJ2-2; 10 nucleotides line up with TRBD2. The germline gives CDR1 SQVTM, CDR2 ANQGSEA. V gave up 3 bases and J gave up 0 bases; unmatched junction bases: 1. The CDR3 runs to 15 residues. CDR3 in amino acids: CSVESGGANTGELFF. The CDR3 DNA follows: TGCAGCGTTGAGAGCGGGGGGGCGAACACCGGGGAGCTGTTTTTT.